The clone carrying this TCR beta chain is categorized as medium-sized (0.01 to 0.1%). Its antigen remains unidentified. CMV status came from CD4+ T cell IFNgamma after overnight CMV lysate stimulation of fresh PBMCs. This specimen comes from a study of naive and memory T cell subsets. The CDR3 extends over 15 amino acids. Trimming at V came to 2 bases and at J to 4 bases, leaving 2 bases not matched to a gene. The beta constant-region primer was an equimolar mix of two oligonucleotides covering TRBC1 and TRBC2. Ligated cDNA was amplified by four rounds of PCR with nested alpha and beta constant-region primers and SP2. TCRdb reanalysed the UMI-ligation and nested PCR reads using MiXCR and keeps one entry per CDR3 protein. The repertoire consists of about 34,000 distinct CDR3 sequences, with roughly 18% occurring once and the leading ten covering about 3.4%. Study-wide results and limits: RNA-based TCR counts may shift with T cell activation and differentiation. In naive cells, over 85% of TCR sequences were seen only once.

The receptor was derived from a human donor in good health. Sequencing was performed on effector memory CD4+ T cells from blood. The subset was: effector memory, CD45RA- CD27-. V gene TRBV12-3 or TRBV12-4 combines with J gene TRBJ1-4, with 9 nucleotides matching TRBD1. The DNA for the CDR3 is TGTGCCAGCAGTTTATTGACAGGGGGTAATGAAAAACTGTTTTTT. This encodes CASSLLTGGNEKLFF.